In this sample, the clone carrying this TCR beta chain turned up many times. This sample stems from a study of patients and donors after allogeneic stem cell transplantation. One entry per CDR3 protein, called by TCRdb with MiXCR from the RT-PCR reads. The sample holds 410,000 or so distinct CDR3 sequences; 16% are singletons and the top ten take over 6%. Germline CDR1 is SEHNR and CDR2 is FQNEAQ (reference sequence). The CDR3 spans 15 residues. Losses at the gene ends were 3 bases for V and 0 bases for J; bases not matched to a gene: 2. This receptor was obtained from a human donor who was either an allogeneic HSCT recipient or a stem cell or donor lymphocyte infusion donor (not recorded which). It is not recorded whose cells these are; they may come from a transplant donor. The chain joins TRBV7-9 to TRBJ1-1; 9 bases fit TRBD1. The sample was blood, either unsorted or a sorted T cell fraction (not recorded which). This chain's CDR3 is CASSLGQGMNTEAFF. The CDR3 nucleotides read TGTGCCAGCAGCTTGGGACAGGGAATGAACACTGAAGCTTTCTTT.